This T cell receptor beta chain comes out of a study of shared clonotypes between healthy human individuals. With unsorted samples, genomic DNA was obtained from 89 million or so PBMCs. In its sample, this clone was seen once. CDR3 length: 15 residues. In germline, CDR1 is MDHEN, CDR2 SYDVKM. Losses at the gene ends were 4 bases for V and 4 bases for J; bases not matched to a gene: 7. Each cell subset's genomic DNA was divided evenly among several immunoSEQ plates. Generated by immunoSEQ multiplex PCR, the TCRdb table keeps only in-frame clones and is missing some. The profile shows roughly 510,000 clones, 75% to 80% of them singletons.

Sequencing input: PBMCs. The clonotype comes from a woman between 40 and 50 years old in good health. Some clones in this sample may be carry-over from other donors' samples. The chain employs TRBV28 and TRBJ2-1; 7 bases agree with TRBD1. This chain's CDR3 is CASSSPTGWYNEQFF. DNA of the CDR3: TGTGCCAGCAGTTCACCGACAGGGTGGTACAATGAGCAGTTCTTC.